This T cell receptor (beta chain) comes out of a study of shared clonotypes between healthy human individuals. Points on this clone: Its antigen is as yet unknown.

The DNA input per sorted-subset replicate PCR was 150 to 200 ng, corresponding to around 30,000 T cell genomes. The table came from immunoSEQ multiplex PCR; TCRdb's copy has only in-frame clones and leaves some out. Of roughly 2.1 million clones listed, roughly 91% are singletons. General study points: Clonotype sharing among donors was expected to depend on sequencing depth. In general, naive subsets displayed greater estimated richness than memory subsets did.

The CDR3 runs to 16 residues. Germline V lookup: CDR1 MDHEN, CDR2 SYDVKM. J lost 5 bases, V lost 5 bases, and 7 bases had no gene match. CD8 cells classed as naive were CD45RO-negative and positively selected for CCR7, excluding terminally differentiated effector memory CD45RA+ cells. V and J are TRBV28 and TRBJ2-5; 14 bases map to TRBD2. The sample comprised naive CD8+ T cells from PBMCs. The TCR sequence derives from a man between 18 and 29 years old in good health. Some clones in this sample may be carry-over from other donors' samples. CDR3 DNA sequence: TGTGCCAGCAGTCCCCGACTAGCGGGAGGGTCGGAGACCCAGTACTTC. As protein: CASSPRLAGGSETQYF.